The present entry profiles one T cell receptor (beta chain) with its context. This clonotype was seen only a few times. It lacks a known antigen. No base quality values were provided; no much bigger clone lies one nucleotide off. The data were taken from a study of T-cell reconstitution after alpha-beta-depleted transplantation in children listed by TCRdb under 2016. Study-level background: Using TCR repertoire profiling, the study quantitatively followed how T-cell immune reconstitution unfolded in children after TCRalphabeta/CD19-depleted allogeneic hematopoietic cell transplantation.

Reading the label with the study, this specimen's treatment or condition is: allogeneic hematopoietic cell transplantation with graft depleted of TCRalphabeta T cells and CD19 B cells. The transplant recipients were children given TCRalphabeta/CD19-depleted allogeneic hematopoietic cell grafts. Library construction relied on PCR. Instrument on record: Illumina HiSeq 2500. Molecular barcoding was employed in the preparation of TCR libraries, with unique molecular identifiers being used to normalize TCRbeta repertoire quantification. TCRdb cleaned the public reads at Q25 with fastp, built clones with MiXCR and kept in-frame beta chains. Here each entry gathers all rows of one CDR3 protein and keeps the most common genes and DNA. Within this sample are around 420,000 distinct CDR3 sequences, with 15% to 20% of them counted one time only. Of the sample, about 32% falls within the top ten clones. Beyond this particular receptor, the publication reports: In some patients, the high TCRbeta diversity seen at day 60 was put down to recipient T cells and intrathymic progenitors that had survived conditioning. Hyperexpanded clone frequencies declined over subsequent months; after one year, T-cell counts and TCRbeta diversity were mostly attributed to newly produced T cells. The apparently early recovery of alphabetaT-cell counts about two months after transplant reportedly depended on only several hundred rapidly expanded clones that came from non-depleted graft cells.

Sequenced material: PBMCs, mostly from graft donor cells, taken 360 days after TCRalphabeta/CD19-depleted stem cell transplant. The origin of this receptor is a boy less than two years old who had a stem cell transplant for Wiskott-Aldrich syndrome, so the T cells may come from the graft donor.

CDR3 sequence: CASSQASRPLAGELFF. Here is the DNA: TGCGCCAGCAGCCAAGCGTCGCGGCCCCTCGCCGGGGAGCTGTTTTTT. The receptor chain draws on TRBV4-1 and TRBJ2-2, with the D gene not clear enough to name. V loses 1 base of germline sequence and J loses 6 bases, and the interval between the two ends is 15 bases. Reading from cysteine to phenylalanine, the CDR3 counts 16 amino acids. Of the read, only the CDR3 DNA is kept; its 48 bases are in frame from base 1. From a lookup of the germline V gene, CDR1 and CDR2 are MGHRA and YSYEKL.